This T cell receptor (beta chain) is drawn from a study of cytomegalovirus exposure and HLA in healthy donors. A word on this clone: The antigen is undetermined.

Primers: 60 Vbeta forward and 13 Jbeta reverse. Profiled with immunoSEQ multiplex PCR; TCRdb holds only in-frame clones, not every one. The data contain 210,000 or so clones, over 75% of them singletons. Points from the study as a whole: Most observed TCR sequences were rare, whereas some public TCRs were detected in many donors. There were a few CMV-associated chains whose specificity for CMV antigens was confirmed in vitro. Per published reports, the classifier diagnosed cytomegalovirus status with high specificity and sensitivity. More clonal expansion characterized HLA-associated TCR beta chains than equally common others in a later analysis.

This TCR derives from a girl between 2 and 10 years old in good health and CMV-seronegative. The sample taken for sequencing was PBMCs.

The CDR3 here is CASRDKTLYEQYF. DNA for the CDR3: TGTGCCAGCCGGGACAAAACTCTCTACGAGCAGTACTTC. The rearrangement links TRBV2 to TRBJ2-7; a possible D gene is TRBD1 (6 bases). CDR1 and CDR2 (germline): SNHLY, FYNNEI. V was shortened by 8 bases and J by 3 bases, with 14 bases between the two germline ends. This CDR3 has 13 residues.